Given below is one T cell receptor beta chain in context. This clonotype was observed many times. Its antigen target is currently unknown. No per-base quality is available; no much larger clone lies one base away. TCR beta repertoires were profiled from peripheral blood of about a dozen young patients with multiple sclerosis to demonstrate the VDJtools post-analysis software. The multiple sclerosis patients were children and adolescents between roughly 6 and 17 years of age. The data belong to a study of post-analysis software for immune sequencing data (dated by TCRdb to the mid-2010s). In the study overall: Recorded disease courses included relapsing-remitting, secondary progressive and progressive-relapsing multiple sclerosis, with some patients lacking subtype annotation. The multiple sclerosis patient repertoires were compared with 11 previously published healthy control repertoires from donors aged about 6 to 26 years. A subset of samples was prepared in parallel using single-end sample barcoding, then pooled and co-amplified after Illumina adapter ligation. Results the study describes overall, beyond this receptor: The control group was slightly older than the multiple sclerosis patient group. Significantly lower normalized Chao1 diversity was found in multiple sclerosis patients than in controls, suggesting substantial peripheral T-cell clonal expansion. A handful of TRBV segments, including TRBV5-6, TRBV5-1 and TRBV20-1, were significantly more frequent in patients than controls. Direct clustering with F measure showed strong co-clustering of samples prepared in the same batch, prompting a batch-effect correction.

Receptor libraries were prepared by PCR. Reads for this sample came from an Illumina HiSeq 2500. To reduce PCR and sequencing biases, unique molecular identifiers were built into the TCR beta cDNA libraries. Per 1 to 10 million input T cells, around 500,000 cDNA molecules were obtained, such that each molecule approximated one T cell. The patient libraries were prepared and sequenced with the same protocol used for the earlier healthy control dataset. Within a given batch, samples were prepared together, multiplexed and sequenced on the same HiSeq lane. The authors processed their data as follows. Raw barcoded reads were processed with MIGEC, discarding single-read molecular identifier groups before consensus assembly and CDR3 extraction. Clonotype tables were post-analysed with VDJtools, normalizing diversity by down-sampling all datasets to the smallest sample size. To correct batch-related cross-sample contamination, repertoire overlap clustering matched CDR3 amino acid sequences but not nucleotide sequences. The public reads were reanalyzed by TCRdb: fastp trimming at Q25, MiXCR alignment, in-frame beta chains only. For every CDR3 protein sequence, its rows merge into one entry that carries the most common genes and DNA. Here the V and J calls rest on TCRdb's processing, not on the authors' analysis. This sample holds a few hundred thousand distinct CDR3 sequences; 36% were observed only once. The ten largest clones take up around 5% of the sample.

Including cysteine and phenylalanine, the CDR3 has 16 amino acids. The retained sequence is limited to the CDR3, 48 bases, with the frame set at the first base. The receptor was isolated from a girl aged 5 to 17 with multiple sclerosis. The V gene is TRBV21-1 and the J gene is TRBJ2-1; the table's D call, TRBD2, has no DNA check behind it. TRBV21-1 is designated a pseudogene. The sequencing sample was made of blood. The CDR3 sequence is CASSKLEELGYNEQFF. The DNA sequence is as follows: TGTGCCAGCAGCAAATTGGAGGAGTTGGGTTACAATGAGCAGTTCTTC.